The 27 T cell receptor beta chains below all came from one sample that was sequenced in a study of CXCR3-negative and CXCR3-positive naive CD8 T cells. The authors made the TRB cDNA libraries by 5' RACE using UMI labels. TCRdb re-called the 5' RACE reads; one entry per CDR3 protein, DNA not given. This sample's clone table lists just over 40,000 distinct CDR3 sequences. Sequenced input: naive CXCR3- CD8+ T cells from blood. The sample's subset: CD45RO-CCR7+CD27+CD95- naive CD8+ T cells lacking CXCR3 (TNR3-). These receptors were collected from a human donor in good health. Some clones in this sample may be carry-over from other donors' samples.

This chain connects TRBV6-2 or TRBV6-3 to TRBJ2-1; TCRdb designates TRBD1, a call that cannot be tested without DNA. The CDR3 is made up of 19 amino acids. CDR1 is MNHEY, CDR2 SVGEGT, per germline. The CDR3 here is CASSYPSTRGGTAVYEQFF.

The chain recombines TRBV15 with TRBJ2-7. The germline V gene has CDR1 LNHNV and CDR2 YYDKDF (reference sequence). CDR3 length: 15 residues. The CDR3 reads CATSRVGVRAYEQYF.

This chain uses TRBV29-1 with TRBJ1-2. The germline gives CDR1 SQVTM, CDR2 ANQGSEA. The CDR3 covers 13 residues. CDR3: CSVEFLDNYGYTF.

V and J are TRBV23-1 and TRBJ2-5; TCRdb's D call of TRBD1 is untestable without DNA. TRBV23-1 is an open reading frame, and its role is uncertain. CDR3 length: 15 amino acids. The CDR3 sequence is CASTGDRGTGETQYF.

The chain joins TRBV7-9 to TRBJ2-7; the D call of TRBD1 rests on TCRdb alone, since no DNA is present to check it. The V gene's germline CDR1 is SEHNR and CDR2 FQNEAQ (reference sequence). There are 14 residues in the CDR3. This chain's CDR3 is CASSPLDRSYEQYF.

The rearrangement joins TRBV21-1 to TRBJ1-2; with no DNA, the TCRdb D assignment of TRBD1 cannot be verified. TRBV21-1 is an annotated pseudogene. This CDR3 has 14 amino acids. CDR3 in amino acids: CASSQAPGPSGYTF.

The chain has TRBV29-1 and TRBJ2-7. Germline V gives CDR1 SQVTM, CDR2 ANQGSEA. The CDR3 extends over 13 amino acids. The CDR3 reads CSVVNSNSNEQYF.

According to its frequency, this clonotype is medium-sized. The CDR3 sequence is CASSPRLAGRTDTQYF. The chain joins TRBV6-2 or TRBV6-3 to TRBJ2-3; TCRdb gives TRBD2 as the D gene, but with no DNA this cannot be confirmed. CDR3 length: 16 amino acids. CDR1 is MNHEY and CDR2 is SVGEGT in the germline V gene.

The gene calls are TRBV9 and TRBJ1-2; TCRdb gives TRBD1 as the D gene, but with no DNA this cannot be confirmed. Germline V gene sequence: CDR1 SGDLS, CDR2 YYNGEE. This CDR3 spans 15 amino acids. CDR3 region: CASSTSGTGLFGYTF.

V and J are TRBV6-6 and TRBJ2-1; TCRdb names TRBD1, which stays unverified in the absence of DNA. Germline-derived CDR1 and CDR2 are MNHNY and SVGAGI (reference sequence). CDR3 length: 14 residues. The CDR3: CASSFPGGINEQFF.

The chain couples TRBV5-1 to TRBJ2-7; TCRdb's assignment of TRBD2 cannot be checked, as there is no DNA. This CDR3 has 15 residues. The germline V gene encodes CDR1 SGHRS and CDR2 YFSETQ. The CDR3 reads CASSLSGTSKYEQYF.

The V gene is TRBV7-9, the J gene TRBJ1-1; TCRdb picks TRBD1, but there is no DNA to check that call. CDR1 SEHNR and CDR2 FQNEAQ come from the germline V gene (reference sequence). The length of the CDR3 is 16 residues. CDR3 residues: CASSQPGQTMNTEAFF.

The gene calls are TRBV9 and TRBJ2-7; TCRdb outputs TRBD1, but without DNA this stays unchecked. CDR1 SGDLS and CDR2 YYNGEE come from the germline V gene. This CDR3 has 14 residues. CDR3 loop: CASSVGTAGYEQYF.

The chain links TRBV7-9 to TRBJ2-3; TCRdb lists TRBD2, though no DNA is available to test this call. CDR1 SEHNR and CDR2 FQNEAQ come from the germline V gene (reference sequence). The CDR3 runs 16 residues. The CDR3 reads CASSPPAVPSTDTQYF.

V usage is TRBV11-3 and J usage is TRBJ1-3; the TCRdb call, TRBD1, lacks DNA for checking. Germline loops: CDR1 SGHNT, CDR2 YENEEA. The CDR3 is 15 residues long. This chain's CDR3 is CASSEFGNTGNTIYF.

V and J are TRBV28 and TRBJ1-2; TCRdb's D call of TRBD1 is untestable without DNA. Germline CDR1 reads MDHEN; CDR2 reads SYDVKM. The CDR3 is 15 residues long. The CDR3 loop reads CASSLFGRRAYGYTF.

The rearrangement links TRBV4-2 to TRBJ1-1. Germline CDR1 reads LGHNA; CDR2 reads YNFKEQ. The CDR3 sequence is 14 residues long. The CDR3: CASSQDKGSPEAFF.

The chain recombines TRBV28 with TRBJ2-7; TCRdb's D call of TRBD1 is untestable without DNA. The CDR3 contains 13 residues. CDR1 is MDHEN, CDR2 SYDVKM, per germline. CDR3 region: CASNPTGTYEQYF.

The V call is TRBV6-5, the J call TRBJ2-7; lacking DNA, the TRBD1 call made by TCRdb goes unchecked. CDR3 length: 12 amino acids. Germline CDR1 MNHEY, CDR2 SVGAGI. The CDR3 here is CASSYGGNEQYF.

The chain couples TRBV11-2 to TRBJ2-5. Germline CDR1 and CDR2: SGHAT and FQNNGV. CDR3 size: 11 residues. The CDR3 sequence is CASSLQETQYF.

V is TRBV29-1 and J is TRBJ2-3; there is no DNA to check the TCRdb D call of TRBD1. CDR1 is SQVTM, CDR2 ANQGSEA, per germline. The CDR3 runs to 17 residues. The CDR3 sequence: CSVEGVPILTGADTQYF.

This CDR3 is CASSPLAGGDNEQFF. The chain uses TRBV7-9 and TRBJ2-1; TCRdb gives TRBD2 as the D gene, but with no DNA this cannot be confirmed. The germline gives CDR1 SEHNR, CDR2 FQNEAQ (reference sequence). The CDR3 spans 15 residues.

This rearrangement joins TRBV6-5 to TRBJ2-7; TCRdb selects TRBD2, and the lack of DNA leaves this call unchecked. Germline CDR1 is MNHEY and CDR2 is SVGAGI. The CDR3 consists of 14 residues. The CDR3: CASSYSLAGYEQYF.

This chain uses TRBV9 with TRBJ1-1; TCRdb designates TRBD1, a call that cannot be tested without DNA. CDR3 length equals 14 residues. Germline CDR1 reads SGDLS; CDR2 reads YYNGEE. The CDR3 is CASSVTGGGPEAFF. Using reference TRBV9 and TRBJ1-1 for the parts outside the CDR3, the full variable domain is DSGVTQTPKHLITATGQRVTLRCSPRSGDLSVYWYQQSLDQGLQFLIQYYNGEERAKGNILERFSAQQFPDLHSELNLSSLELGDSALYFCASSVTGGGPEAFFGQGTRLTVV.

The genes are TRBV2 and TRBJ2-2. Germline V gene lookup returns CDR1 SNHLY and CDR2 FYNNEI. This CDR3 region has 12 residues. This CDR3 is CANMNYLGELFF.

V is TRBV29-1 and J is TRBJ2-3; the TRBD2 assignment by TCRdb is unverifiable without DNA. The germline gives CDR1 SQVTM, CDR2 ANQGSEA. This CDR3 has 14 amino acids. The CDR3 here is CSFLGSGSADTQYF.

The rearrangement uses TRBV29-1 and TRBJ2-7. The germline V gene has CDR1 SQVTM and CDR2 ANQGSEA. CDR3 length: 13 amino acids. The CDR3 protein is CSVQDRGSYEQYF.